The 14 T cell receptor beta chains in this list originate from one sample, sequenced in a study of shared clonotypes between healthy human individuals. It was CD45RO-negative cells, positively selected for CCR7, that made up naive CD8 cells, with terminally differentiated effector memory CD45RA+ cells excluded. Generated by immunoSEQ multiplex PCR, the TCRdb table keeps only in-frame clones and is missing some. The sample contains about 2.1 million clones, roughly 93% of which appear only once. Specimen: naive CD8+ T cells from PBMCs. All receptors come from a young man in good health. Some clones in this sample may be carry-over from other donors' samples.

The gene calls are TRBV4-1 and TRBJ2-7, with TRBD1 matching 9 bases. Germline CDR1 is MGHRA and CDR2 is YSYEKL. This CDR3 has 16 amino acids. Germline trimming cut 1 base from V and 3 bases from J; bases unmatched to any gene: 7. The CDR3 nucleotides read TGCGCCAGCAGCCAAGCAGAGCGGACAGGGGACTACGAGCAGTACTTC. It encodes CASSQAERTGDYEQYF.

The sample holds a few counts of this clone. The V gene is TRBV7-9, the J gene TRBJ1-1; D is unresolved. The V and J ends lost 4 bases and 1 base respectively, with 10 bases between them. From germline, CDR1 is SEHNR and CDR2 FQNEAQ (reference sequence). The CDR3 runs to 14 residues. The DNA for the CDR3 is TGTGCCAGCAGCTCTACACGACAGAACACTGAAGCTTTCTTT. Its protein is CASSSTRQNTEAFF.

The rearrangement links TRBV27 to TRBJ2-1, with D possibly TRBD2 on 6 matching bases. CDR1 and CDR2 (germline): MNHEY, SMNVEV (reference sequence). V dropped 6 bases and J dropped 10 bases, with 16 bases sitting between them. The CDR3 extends over 13 amino acids. This chain's CDR3 is CASRPGTPIEQFF. In DNA form, the CDR3 reads TGTGCCAGCAGACCCGGGACTCCCATCGAGCAGTTCTTC.

In this sample, this clone turned up once. The V gene is TRBV9, the J gene TRBJ2-3, with D maybe TRBD2 (5 bases). Per the germline V gene, CDR1 is SGDLS and CDR2 is YYNGEE. The CDR3 is made up of 15 amino acids. V was cut by 0 bases and J by 6 bases, with 14 bases left in between. CDR3 sequence reads: CASSVGSRWRDTQYF. DNA of the CDR3: TGTGCCAGCAGCGTAGGGTCTCGGTGGAGGGATACGCAGTATTTT. The full variable domain, its missing parts supplied by reference TRBV9 and TRBJ2-3, is DSGVTQTPKHLITATGQRVTLRCSPRSGDLSVYWYQQSLDQGLQFLIQYYNGEERAKGNILERFSAQQFPDLHSELNLSSLELGDSALYFCASSVGSRWRDTQYFGPGTRLTVL.

J is TRBJ2-7 and V is TRBV7-9; D assignment may be TRBD1 or TRBD2 (5 bases each). The CDR3 totals 14 residues. The germline gives CDR1 SEHNR, CDR2 FQNEAQ (reference sequence). V shed 6 bases and J shed 3 bases, with 15 bases lying between them. The CDR3 region has the DNA TGTGCCAGCAGGGCATCCCGGGGCGACTACGAGCAGTACTTC. The encoded protein is CASRASRGDYEQYF.

The chain combines TRBV5-5 with TRBJ2-6; D call uncertain. Germline V lookup: CDR1 SGHKS, CDR2 YYEKEE (reference sequence). The V and J ends lost 0 bases and 0 bases respectively, with 10 bases between them. This CDR3 contains 17 residues. CDR3 bases: TGTGCCAGCAGCTTGGCCCGACCCTTCTCTGGGGCCAACGTCCTGACTTTC. Its translation: CASSLARPFSGANVLTF.

The V and J genes are TRBV7-9 and TRBJ2-7; 9 bases align to TRBD1. This CDR3 has 14 residues. V lost 4 bases to trimming and J lost 5 bases; unmatched junction nucleotides: 6. The V gene's germline CDR1 is SEHNR and CDR2 FQNEAQ (reference sequence). The CDR3 DNA is TGTGCCAGCAGCTACTCGGGACAGGGTAACGAGCAGTACTTC. This codes for CASSYSGQGNEQYF.

The chain joins TRBV27 to TRBJ2-7; D remains unclear. V lost 2 bases to trimming and J lost 5 bases, with 19 bases between them. Germline V lookup: CDR1 MNHEY, CDR2 SMNVEV (reference sequence). The CDR3 covers 16 residues. The CDR3 sequence is CASSLLPLGRPDEQYF. The CDR3, as DNA: TGTGCCAGCAGTTTACTCCCTCTAGGACGTCCCGACGAGCAGTACTTC.

The rearrangement uses TRBV9 and TRBJ2-7, with D maybe TRBD1 (5 bases). This CDR3 spans 16 amino acids. V shed 4 bases and J shed 1 base, with 18 bases lying between them. The germline CDR1 and CDR2 sequences are SGDLS and YYNGEE. This CDR3 reads CASSPHRARVSYEQYF. CDR3 nucleotide sequence: TGTGCCAGCAGCCCCCATCGGGCCAGGGTGTCCTACGAGCAGTACTTC.

The J gene is TRBJ2-1, the V gene TRBV28, with 13 nucleotides matching TRBD2. This CDR3 spans 20 amino acids. The germline V gene has CDR1 MDHEN and CDR2 SYDVKM. The trim removed 2 bases at V and 5 bases at J, leaving 15 bases unmatched. The DNA of the CDR3 is TGTGCCAGCAGTTTAGCCCCGGGGACTAGCGGGGCCGTGCTCCACAATGAGCAGTTCTTC. Protein sequence: CASSLAPGTSGAVLHNEQFF.

The chain uses TRBV9 and TRBJ2-7, with D perhaps given as TRBD1 or TRBD2 (5 bases each). The CDR3 is 16 amino acids. Germline CDR1 is SGDLS and CDR2 is YYNGEE. V was pared by 3 bases and J by 0 bases, with 16 bases between. DNA for the CDR3: TGTGCCAGCAGCGGCAACCGGGACCATCACTCCTACGAGCAGTACTTC. Residues: CASSGNRDHHSYEQYF. Full variable domain (missing parts from reference TRBV9 and TRBJ2-7): DSGVTQTPKHLITATGQRVTLRCSPRSGDLSVYWYQQSLDQGLQFLIQYYNGEERAKGNILERFSAQQFPDLHSELNLSSLELGDSALYFCASSGNRDHHSYEQYFGPGTRLTVT.

This clone was recorded only once. The junction does not match germline at one end; this may be a read error. The rearrangement links TRBV5-6 to TRBJ2-7; tentatively, D is TRBD1 (6 bases). In germline, CDR1 is SGHDT, CDR2 YYEEEE. The CDR3 has 12 residues. The CDR3 DNA is TGTGCCAGCAGCAGATTAGGACAGCAACACGGTTTC. Amino acid sequence: CASSRLGQQHGF.

The CDR3 region has the DNA TGCAGCGTTGAACCGTTGGACAGCTACGAGCAGTACTTC. It encodes CSVEPLDSYEQYF. The chain uses TRBV29-1 and TRBJ2-7; TRBD1 is a possible D gene (6 bases). Trimming stripped 2 bases from V and 3 bases from J, with 11 bases between. The CDR3 is 13 amino acids. Germline-derived CDR1 and CDR2 are SQVTM and ANQGSEA.

This chain uses TRBV11-2 with TRBJ2-5; D remains ambiguous. V lost 4 bases and J lost 0, with 9 bases in between. CDR3 size: 14 residues. Germline V gene lookup returns CDR1 SGHAT and CDR2 FQNNGV. The CDR3 sequence is CASSSLGYQETQYF. CDR3 coding DNA: TGTGCCAGCAGCTCCCTCGGTTACCAAGAGACCCAGTACTTC.